This T cell receptor (beta chain) came from a study of identical twins. TCRdb recomputed calls from the 5' RACE reads with MiXCR, one row per CDR3 protein. The data contain some 600,000 distinct CDR3 sequences, around 7.5% of them singletons. Looked up from germline, CDR1 is DFQATT and CDR2 is SNEGSKA (reference sequence). The V gene lost 3 bases and the J gene lost 3 bases, with 11 bases spanning the gap. This CDR3 region has 13 residues. These sequences were also reported in another study, on yellow fever vaccine responses in identical twins.

The sequenced sample was PBMCs. The chain carries TRBV20-1 and TRBJ2-5; D is uncertain. The source of this sequence is a young woman in good health. The CDR3 is CSARTRGKETQYF. CDR3 nucleotide sequence: TGCAGTGCTAGGACTCGTGGGAAAGAGACCCAGTACTTC.